The 17 T cell receptor beta chains below were found in one sample sequenced in a study of cytomegalovirus exposure and HLA in healthy donors. Amplification used 60 Vbeta primers and 13 Jbeta primers. Sequencing was performed with immunoSEQ multiplex PCR; in TCRdb, only in-frame clones are kept and a portion is missing. The table lists 110,000 or so clones, about 83% of them singletons. The specimen was PBMCs. The receptors stem from a female donor in good health and CMV-seronegative.

J is TRBJ2-5 and V is TRBV6-1; no clear D gene. The germline CDR1 and CDR2 sequences are MNHNS and SASEGT. The CDR3 consists of 12 residues. V was cut by 0 bases and J by 5 bases, with 4 bases left in between. CDR3 residues: CASSEAGETQYF. As DNA, the CDR3 is TGTGCCAGCAGTGAAGCCGGGGAGACCCAGTACTTC.

This clone came up a few times. The chain uses TRBV4-3 and TRBJ1-4; the D is unclear. The CDR3 spans 16 residues. Trimming pared 1 base from V and 0 bases from J, leaving 9 bases between. Germline CDR1 LGHNA, CDR2 YSLEER. The CDR3 DNA is TGCGCCAGCAGCCAAGCCGGGTCGGCAACTAATGAAAAACTGTTTTTT. This sequence encodes CASSQAGSATNEKLFF.

The chain is built from TRBV7-8 and TRBJ2-2; D remains ambiguous. The CDR3 sequence is 11 residues long. V was trimmed by 4 bases and J by 8 bases, leaving 5 bases between them. In germline, CDR1 is SGHVS, CDR2 FQNEAQ. This chain's CDR3 is CASSSVGELFF. The CDR3 coding sequence is TGTGCCAGCAGCTCCGTGGGGGAGCTGTTTTTT.

This clone appeared a few times. The V call is TRBV30, the J call TRBJ1-5; TRBD1 aligns across 9 bases. This CDR3 region has 12 residues. The ends lost 5 bases at V and 4 bases at J; junction bases unmatched: 0. Germline-derived CDR1 and CDR2 are GTSNPN and SVGIG (reference sequence). CDR3 sequence reads: CAWGQGNQPQHF. In DNA form, the CDR3 reads TGTGCCTGGGGACAGGGGAATCAGCCCCAGCATTTT.

V and J are TRBV19 and TRBJ1-1; D remains ambiguous. Trimming shortened V by 6 bases and J by 0 bases, and 11 bases separated the two germline ends. CDR1 is LNHDA, CDR2 SQIVND, per germline (reference sequence). The CDR3 totals 14 residues. CDR3 sequence: CASRWREVNTEAFF. The CDR3 DNA reads as TGTGCCAGTAGGTGGCGGGAAGTGAACACTGAAGCTTTCTTT.

J is TRBJ1-5 and V is TRBV7-2; 8 nucleotides line up with TRBD1. The ends lost 1 base at V and 6 bases at J; junction bases unmatched: 5. This CDR3 is 15 amino acids long. CDR1 and CDR2 from the germline V gene are SGHTA and FQGNSA. This chain's CDR3 is CASSLDPGGGQPQHF. DNA for the CDR3: TGTGCCAGCAGCTTAGATCCAGGGGGCGGTCAGCCCCAGCATTTT.

The rearrangement joins TRBV4-3 to TRBJ1-4; TRBD1 agrees at 7 bases. The junction had 8 bases not matched to a gene; V was cut back by 0 bases and J by 7 bases. The CDR3 totals 16 residues. CDR1 and CDR2 (germline): LGHNA, YSLEER. The DNA of the CDR3 is TGCGCCAGCAGCCAAGATATAGGGACAGATATTGAAAAACTGTTTTTT. It encodes CASSQDIGTDIEKLFF.

The J gene is TRBJ1-2, the V gene TRBV5-1; D ambiguous. V was trimmed by 0 bases and J by 5 bases, leaving 5 bases between them. The germline V gene has CDR1 SGHRS and CDR2 YFSETQ. CDR3 length equals 12 residues. CDR3 DNA: TGCGCCAGCAGCTTGGACGGTTATGGCTACACCTTC. Translating it yields CASSLDGYGYTF.

This clone has a handful of counts. The genes are TRBV19 and TRBJ1-4, with D perhaps matching TRBD1 (6 bases). Between the trimmed V and J ends, which lost 3 bases and 4 bases, there was a span of 12 bases. From germline, CDR1 is LNHDA and CDR2 SQIVND (reference sequence). The CDR3 is 15 residues long. Here the CDR3 reads CASSILGGNNEKLFF. In DNA, the CDR3 is TGTGCCAGTAGTATTTTAGGGGGAAATAATGAAAAACTGTTTTTT.

The gene calls are TRBV10-3 and TRBJ1-1; the D gene is possibly TRBD1 (6 bases). CDR1 is ENHRY and CDR2 is SYGVKD in the germline V gene. The V gene lost 3 bases and the J gene lost 0 bases, with 17 bases spanning the gap. The CDR3 is 17 residues long. CDR3 region: CAISEQVGGRLNTEAFF. The DNA for the CDR3 is TGTGCCATCAGTGAACAGGTAGGGGGAAGGCTGAACACTGAAGCTTTCTTT.

This clone has more than one count but fewer than ten. V usage is TRBV5-1 and J usage is TRBJ1-1, with a tentative D call TRBD1 (6 bases). Germline loops: CDR1 SGHRS, CDR2 YFSETQ. The CDR3 loop spans 14 amino acids. Trimming took 4 bases from V and 5 from J, leaving 15 bases between them. The CDR3 spells CASSLEGGTTEAFF. In DNA, the CDR3 is TGCGCCAGCAGCCTCGAGGGGGGGACGACTGAAGCTTTCTTT.

The V and J genes are TRBV21-1 and TRBJ1-2; TRBD1, the table's D call, lacks a check against the DNA. TRBV21-1 is a pseudogene segment. The CDR3 is made up of 16 amino acids. The CDR3 loop is CASSKVPGGRFCGYTF. The CDR3 region has the DNA TGTGCCAGCAGCAAAGTTCCAGGGGGCAGGTTCTGCGGCTACACCTTC.

The chain has TRBV4-2 and TRBJ2-1; the match to TRBD2 covers 9 bases. The ends lost 0 bases at V and 4 bases at J; junction bases unmatched: 1. Germline assignment: CDR1 LGHNA and CDR2 YNFKEQ. The CDR3 runs 15 residues. The CDR3 here is CASSQERGGYNEQFF. The CDR3 DNA is TGTGCCAGCAGCCAAGAGCGGGGGGGGTACAATGAGCAGTTCTTC.

The chain couples TRBV5-6 to TRBJ2-5; D gene unclear. The CDR3 contains 14 residues. Germline V CDR1 and CDR2: SGHDT, YYEEEE. V was shortened by 0 bases and J by 0 bases, with 6 bases between the two germline ends. The CDR3 here is CASSLAVNQETQYF. CDR3 nucleotides: TGTGCCAGCAGCTTGGCAGTCAACCAAGAGACCCAGTACTTC.

This clone was detected once. The chain has TRBV6-5 and TRBJ2-2, with TRBD1 matching over 8 bases. The V gene's germline CDR1 is MNHEY and CDR2 SVGAGI. CDR3 length: 14 residues. J lost 4 bases, V lost 6 bases, and 4 bases had no gene match. The CDR3 region has the DNA TGTGCCAGCAGCCTACAGGGGGGCACCGGGGAGCTGTTTTTT. Its protein is CASSLQGGTGELFF.

The sample holds a few counts of this clone. The chain employs TRBV5-1 and TRBJ1-1; 11 bases map to TRBD1. The germline gives CDR1 SGHRS, CDR2 YFSETQ. This CDR3 is built from 15 residues. Trimming took 4 bases from V and 6 from J; bases not matched to a gene: 8. Here the CDR3 reads CASSLRTGGDPEAFF. CDR3 DNA: TGCGCCAGCAGCCTCAGGACAGGGGGCGACCCTGAAGCTTTCTTT.

This rearrangement joins TRBV4-2 to TRBJ2-5; 8 bases align to TRBD2. Germline V gives CDR1 LGHNA, CDR2 YNFKEQ. V lost 5 bases and J lost 5; bases outside the gene matches: 10. This CDR3 region has 15 residues. In nucleotides, the CDR3 is TGTGCCAGCAGCTCCGGACTAGCTGAGAGGGAGACCCAGTACTTC. As protein: CASSSGLAERETQYF.